This TCR beta chain derives from a study of graft-versus-host responses after intestinal transplantation. On the study more broadly: Every recipient underwent anti-thymocyte globulin induction, then tacrolimus and steroids for roughly three years. Study-wide results and limits: Elevated graft-versus-host to host-versus-graft clonal ratios in allografts were recorded for patients with graft-donor T cell macrochimerism.

A word on this clone: Its antigen is not identified.

Assay: immunoSEQ multiplex PCR; the TCRdb copy retains only in-frame clones and omits some. Among about 21,000 clones listed, 85% to 95% were seen once. The sample was PBMCs, taken roughly 260 days after intestinal transplant. The receptor was isolated from a human patient who received an intestinal transplant, so some T cells may come from the graft donor.

The CDR3 nucleotides are TGTGCCAGCAGCTTAGGCCGGAGCGACTCAGGGGGTTATATCTATGGCTACACCTTC. Protein sequence: CASSLGRSDSGGYIYGYTF. The chain is built from TRBV7-8 and TRBJ1-2, with TRBD1 matching over 7 bases. There are 19 residues in the CDR3. Unmatched junction bases numbered 18, after V lost 1 base and J lost 4 bases. Germline CDR1 and CDR2: SGHVS and FQNEAQ.